These 8 T cell receptor beta chains came from one sample sequenced in a study of metastatic and nonmetastatic thyroid tumors. Among the patients, none had received any treatment before thyroid surgery. TCRdb re-called the PCR reads through MiXCR. The data show some 28,000 clones, more than 20% seen once. The source material was blood. These receptors were taken from a female donor with papillary thyroid cancer or a benign thyroid nodule (not recorded which). Some clones in this sample may be carry-over from other donors' samples.

V and J are TRBV24-1 and TRBJ2-5; D is perhaps TRBD2 (6 bases). V lost 5 bases, J lost 5 bases, and 11 bases lay in between. Germline CDR1 reads KGHDR; CDR2 reads SFDVKD. The CDR3 loop spans 13 amino acids. DNA for the CDR3: TGTGCCACCAGTGCGGGTGGGGGGGAGACCCAGTACTTC. This sequence encodes CATSAGGGETQYF.

The V and J genes are TRBV3-1 and TRBJ2-7, with 7 nucleotides matching TRBD2. V was pared by 3 bases and J by 9 bases, with 17 bases of the junction left unmatched. This CDR3 is built from 16 residues. The germline CDR1 and CDR2 sequences are LGHDT and YNNKEL (reference sequence). CDR3 sequence reads: CASSHKEDWGGSVQYF. CDR3 DNA: TGTGCCAGCAGCCATAAGGAGGACTGGGGGGGGAGTGTGCAGTACTTC.

This clone is a singleton in its sample. An end of the junction does not agree with germline; a read error may underlie this. DNA of the CDR3: TGTGCCAGCAGCCAGAGTACGGGAAGCTCTGGCAACAGCATATATTTT. This sequence encodes CASSQSTGSSGNSIYF. J is TRBJ1-3 and V is TRBV4-2; D is uncertain. The CDR3 is 16 amino acids. Looked up from germline, CDR1 is LGHNA and CDR2 is YNFKEQ.

Many counts were recorded for this clone. The chain employs TRBV24-1 and TRBJ2-3; 15 bases map to TRBD2. The CDR3 runs 15 residues. V was pared by 9 bases and J by 6 bases, with 6 bases of the junction left unmatched. Germline-derived CDR1 and CDR2 are KGHDR and SFDVKD. The CDR3 DNA sequence: TGTGCCACCCGAGGACTAGCGGGGGGGAGTGATACGCAGTATTTT. Translating it yields CATRGLAGGSDTQYF.

The sample holds many counts of this clone. The V and J genes are TRBV5-4 and TRBJ1-6; no clear D gene. V lost 0 bases and J lost 9, with 13 bases in between. Germline CDR1 and CDR2: SGHNT and YYREEE (reference sequence). This CDR3 has 15 residues. This chain's CDR3 is CASSLGRNIGSPLHF. The CDR3 DNA sequence: TGTGCCAGCAGCTTGGGTCGGAATATCGGTTCACCCCTCCACTTT.

At least ten counts were recorded for this clone. The V and J genes are TRBV20-1 and TRBJ1-2; 9 bases fit TRBD1. V lost 5 bases to trimming and J lost 6 bases; unmatched junction nucleotides: 4. CDR3 length equals 12 residues. Per the germline V gene, CDR1 is DFQATT and CDR2 is SNEGSKA (reference sequence). CDR3 bases: TGCAGTGCTCTCTACAGGGGGCATGGCTACACCTTC. Protein sequence: CSALYRGHGYTF.

In the case of this clone: The sample carries other DNA sequences with the same CDR3. V gene TRBV3-1 combines with J gene TRBJ2-5; D unresolved. Trimming shortened V by 6 bases and J by 5 bases, and 7 bases separated the two germline ends. CDR1 and CDR2 (germline): LGHDT, YNNKEL (reference sequence). The CDR3 runs to 11 residues. The CDR3 DNA reads TGTGCCAGCAGTCGACGGGAGACCCAGTACTTC. The encoded protein is CASSRRETQYF.

This chain joins TRBV20-1 and TRBJ1-1; D unresolved. Germline CDR1 and CDR2: DFQATT and SNEGSKA (reference sequence). V was shortened by 5 bases and J by 1 base, with 8 bases between the two germline ends. CDR3 length equals 12 residues. The CDR3 loop reads CSALVKNTEAFF. The CDR3, as DNA: TGCAGTGCTTTAGTAAAGAACACTGAAGCTTTCTTT.